This section outlines one T cell receptor beta chain sequence together with its context. Produced via immunoSEQ multiplex PCR; TCRdb's table is partial and in-frame only. The sample has roughly 52,000 clones, about 90% seen once. This record comes from a study of T cell changes during pregnancy in multiple sclerosis. The CDR3 runs to 12 residues. Trimming took 5 bases from V and 2 from J, leaving 8 bases between them. From germline, CDR1 is GTSNPN and CDR2 SVGIG (reference sequence). V usage is TRBV30 and J usage is TRBJ2-3; D is perhaps TRBD2 (6 bases). Source: CD4+ T cells from peripheral blood mononuclear cells, taken in the first trimester of pregnancy. The clonotype was recovered from a female donor with multiple sclerosis, enrolled in a pregnancy study. CDR3 residues: CAWGTVTDTQYF. The CDR3 bases are TGTGCCTGGGGGACTGTCACAGATACGCAGTATTTT.